This entry lists 3 T cell receptor beta chains sequenced from one sample in a study of OX40 agonist ivuxolimab in advanced cancers. Profiling relied on immunoSEQ multiplex PCR, and the TCRdb table lists in-frame clones only, not all of them. This table holds more than 55,000 clones, around 82% found once. This specimen consisted of CD4+ or CD8+ T cells sorted from blood, obtained in a trial of the OX40 agonist ivuxolimab. Receptors were obtained from an adult with an advanced solid tumor such as melanoma, head and neck, liver or kidney cancer.

The rearrangement joins TRBV14 to TRBJ1-2, with unresolved D. The CDR3 has 14 amino acids. The germline V gene encodes CDR1 SGHDN and CDR2 FVKESK. Trimming removed 0 bases from V and 7 bases from J, with 12 bases in between. CDR3 DNA sequence: TGTGCCAGCAGCCAAGATGGGAGGGCTTCTGGCTACACCTTC. It codes for CASSQDGRASGYTF.

This rearrangement joins TRBV28 to TRBJ1-6; tentatively, D is TRBD1 (5 bases). Deletions cut 0 bases from V and 14 bases from J, with 8 bases between. The CDR3 spans 12 residues. Germline V gene lookup returns CDR1 MDHEN and CDR2 SYDVKM. The CDR3 nucleotides are TGTGCCAGCAGTTTATGGGCCAGGGCCCTCCACTTT. Translated, it gives CASSLWARALHF.

The V call is TRBV9, the J call TRBJ2-7; 7 nucleotides line up with TRBD1. Losses at the gene ends were 4 bases for V and 1 base for J; bases not matched to a gene: 11. This CDR3 is 16 amino acids long. Looked up from germline, CDR1 is SGDLS and CDR2 is YYNGEE. CDR3 in amino acids: CASSPTKGAVSYEQYF. CDR3 sequence (DNA): TGTGCCAGCAGCCCGACCAAGGGGGCGGTTTCCTACGAGCAGTACTTC.